This T cell receptor (beta chain) was captured in a study of OX40 agonist ivuxolimab in advanced cancers. This clone was seen once. What it recognizes is unknown. The junction shows a germline mismatch at one end, possibly a read error. The protocol was immunoSEQ multiplex PCR, while the TCRdb copy is restricted to in-frame clones and leaves out a portion. The table has about 69,000 clones, 80% seen once. Overall study results and limits: The average count of expanded clones was higher among CD8+ T cells than among CD4+. In a subset of nonresponders, normalized T-cell clonal expansion was also low. Patients with a partial response at 0.1-3.0 mg/kg had among the lowest clonal expansion.

Per germline, CDR1 MNHNS and CDR2 SASEGT. This CDR3 comprises 15 residues. The TCR was taken from an adult with an advanced solid tumor such as melanoma, head and neck, liver or kidney cancer. The chain combines TRBV6-1 with TRBJ2-7, with TRBD2 as a possible D gene (5 bases). Sequencing was performed on CD4+ or CD8+ T cells sorted from blood, taken in a trial of the OX40 agonist ivuxolimab. This CDR3 is CVSSELGGSSYEQYF. CDR3 nucleotide sequence: TGTGTCAGCAGTGAGCTCGGAGGCAGCTCCTACGAGCAGTACTTC.